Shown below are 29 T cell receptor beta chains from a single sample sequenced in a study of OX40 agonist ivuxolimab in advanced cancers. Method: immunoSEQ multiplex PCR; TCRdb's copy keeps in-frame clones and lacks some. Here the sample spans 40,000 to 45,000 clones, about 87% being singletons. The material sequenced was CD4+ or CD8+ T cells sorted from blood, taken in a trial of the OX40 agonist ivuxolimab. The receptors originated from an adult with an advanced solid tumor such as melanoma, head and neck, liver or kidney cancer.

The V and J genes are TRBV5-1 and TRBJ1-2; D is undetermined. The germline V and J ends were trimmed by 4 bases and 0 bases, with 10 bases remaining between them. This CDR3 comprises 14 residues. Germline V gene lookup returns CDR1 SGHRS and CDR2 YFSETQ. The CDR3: CASSTGHANYGYTF. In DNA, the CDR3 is TGCGCCAGCAGCACCGGCCACGCTAACTATGGCTACACCTTC.

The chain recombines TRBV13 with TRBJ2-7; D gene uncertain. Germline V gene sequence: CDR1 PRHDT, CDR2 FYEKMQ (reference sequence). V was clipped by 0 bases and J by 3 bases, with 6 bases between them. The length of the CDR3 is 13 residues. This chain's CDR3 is CASSLGIGYEQYF. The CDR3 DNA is TGTGCCAGCAGCTTAGGTATCGGCTACGAGCAGTACTTC.

The chain's CDR3 is CASRVPPQGHLNEKLFF. CDR3 nucleotides: TGTGCCAGCAGAGTCCCCCCACAGGGCCATCTTAATGAAAAACTGTTTTTT. V is TRBV14 and J is TRBJ1-4, with a possible D match to TRBD1 (6 bases). Germline-derived CDR1 and CDR2 are SGHDN and FVKESK. The ends were cut back, 6 bases at V and 4 bases at J, with 21 bases in the middle. This CDR3 comprises 17 residues.

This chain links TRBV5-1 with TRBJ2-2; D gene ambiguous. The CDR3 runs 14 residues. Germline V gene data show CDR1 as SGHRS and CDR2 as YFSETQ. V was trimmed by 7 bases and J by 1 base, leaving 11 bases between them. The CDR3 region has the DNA TGCGCCAGCGGTAGGGTAGGGAACACCGGGGAGCTGTTTTTT. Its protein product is CASGRVGNTGELFF.

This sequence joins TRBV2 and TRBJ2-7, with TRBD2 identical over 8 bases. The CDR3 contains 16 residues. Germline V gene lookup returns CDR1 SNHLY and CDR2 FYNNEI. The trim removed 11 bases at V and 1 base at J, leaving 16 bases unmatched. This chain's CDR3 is CALQSGGDGRSYEQYF. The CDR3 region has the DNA TGTGCCCTTCAATCCGGGGGGGACGGGAGGTCCTACGAGCAGTACTTC.

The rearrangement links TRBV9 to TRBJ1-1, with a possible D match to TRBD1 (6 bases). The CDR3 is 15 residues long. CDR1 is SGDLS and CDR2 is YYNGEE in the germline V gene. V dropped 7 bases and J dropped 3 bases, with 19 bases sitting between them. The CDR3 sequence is CASRAGGTRDTEAFF. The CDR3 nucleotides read TGTGCCAGCCGCGCTGGGGGCACAAGGGACACTGAAGCTTTCTTT.

The CDR3 coding sequence is TGCAGCGTTTTCGAGGGAGTACCCGAAGCTTTCTTT. The encoded protein is CSVFEGVPEAFF. The rearrangement joins TRBV29-1 to TRBJ1-1; D is unresolved. Germline assignment: CDR1 SQVTM and CDR2 ANQGSEA. This CDR3 comprises 12 residues. V was clipped by 5 bases and J by 8 bases, with 15 bases between them.

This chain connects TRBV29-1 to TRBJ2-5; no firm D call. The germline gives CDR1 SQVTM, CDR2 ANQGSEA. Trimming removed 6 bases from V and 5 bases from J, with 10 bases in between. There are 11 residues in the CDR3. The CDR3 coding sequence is TGCAGCGTCGGTAGTTTGGAGACCCAGTACTTC. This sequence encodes CSVGSLETQYF. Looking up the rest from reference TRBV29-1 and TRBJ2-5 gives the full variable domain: SAVISQKPSRDICQRGTSLTIQCQVDSQVTMMFWYRQQPGQSLTLIATANQGSEATYESGFVIDKFPISRPNLTFSTLTVSNMSPEDSSIYLCSVGSLETQYFGPGTRLLVL.

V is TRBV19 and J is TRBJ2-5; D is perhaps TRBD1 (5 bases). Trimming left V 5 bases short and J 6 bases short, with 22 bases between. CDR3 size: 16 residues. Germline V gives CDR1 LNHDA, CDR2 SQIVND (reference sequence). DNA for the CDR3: TGTGCCAGTAGTGAGGACACCCTTTCCCCGCGAAAGACCCAGTACTTC. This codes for CASSEDTLSPRKTQYF. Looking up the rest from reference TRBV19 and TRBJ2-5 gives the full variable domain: DGGITQSPKYLFRKEGQNVTLSCEQNLNHDAMYWYRQDPGQGLRLIYYSQIVNDFQKGDIAEGYSVSREKKESFPLTVTSAQKNPTAFYLCASSEDTLSPRKTQYFGPGTRLLVL.

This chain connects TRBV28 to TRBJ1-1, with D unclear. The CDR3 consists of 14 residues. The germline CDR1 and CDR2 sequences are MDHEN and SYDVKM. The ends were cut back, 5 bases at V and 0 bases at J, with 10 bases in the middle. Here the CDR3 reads CASSTAVMNTEAFF. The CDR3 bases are TGTGCCAGCAGTACCGCCGTCATGAACACTGAAGCTTTCTTT.

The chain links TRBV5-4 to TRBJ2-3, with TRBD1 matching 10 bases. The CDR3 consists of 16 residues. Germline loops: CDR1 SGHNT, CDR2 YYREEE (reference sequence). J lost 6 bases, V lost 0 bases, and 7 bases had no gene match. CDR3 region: CASSLGDRGYPDTQYF. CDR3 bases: TGTGCCAGCAGCTTGGGGGACAGGGGATACCCCGATACGCAGTATTTT.

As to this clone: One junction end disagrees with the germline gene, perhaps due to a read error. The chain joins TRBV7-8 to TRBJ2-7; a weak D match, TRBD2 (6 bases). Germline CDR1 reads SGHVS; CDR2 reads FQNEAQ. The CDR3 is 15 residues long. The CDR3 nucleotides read TGTGCCAGCAGTTTAGGGGCCGGGAGCTCCTACGAGCAGTACTTC. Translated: CASSLGAGSSYEQYF. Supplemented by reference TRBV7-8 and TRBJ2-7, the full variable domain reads GAGVSQSPRYKVAKRGQDVALRCDPISGHVSLFWYQQALGQGPEFLTYFQNEAQLDKSGLPSDRFFAERPEGSVSTLKIQRTQQEDSAVYLCASSLGAGSSYEQYFGPGTRLTVT.

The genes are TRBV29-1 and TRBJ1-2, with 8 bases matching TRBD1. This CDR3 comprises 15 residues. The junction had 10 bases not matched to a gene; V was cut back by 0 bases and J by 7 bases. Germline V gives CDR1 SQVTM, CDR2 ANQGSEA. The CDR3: CSVEEFARGPAGYTF. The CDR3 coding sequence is TGCAGCGTTGAAGAGTTTGCCAGGGGGCCCGCTGGCTACACCTTC.

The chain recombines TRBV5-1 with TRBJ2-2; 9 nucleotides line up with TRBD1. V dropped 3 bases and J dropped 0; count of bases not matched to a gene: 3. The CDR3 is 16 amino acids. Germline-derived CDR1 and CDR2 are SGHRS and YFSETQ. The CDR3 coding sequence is TGCGCCAGCAGCTGGACAGGGGCCCCGAACACCGGGGAGCTGTTTTTT. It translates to CASSWTGAPNTGELFF. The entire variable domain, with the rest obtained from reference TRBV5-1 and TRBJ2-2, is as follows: KAGVTQTPRYLIKTRGQQVTLSCSPISGHRSVSWYQQTPGQGLQFLFEYFSETQRNKGNFPGRFSGRQFSNSRSEMNVSTLELGDSALYLCASSWTGAPNTGELFFGEGSRLTVL.

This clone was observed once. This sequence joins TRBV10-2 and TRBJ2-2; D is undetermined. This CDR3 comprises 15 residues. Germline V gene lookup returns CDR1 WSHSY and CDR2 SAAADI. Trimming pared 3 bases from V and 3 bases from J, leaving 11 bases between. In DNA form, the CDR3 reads TGCGCCAGCAGTGATCTATTTCAGGACACCGGGGAGCTGTTTTTT. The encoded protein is CASSDLFQDTGELFF.

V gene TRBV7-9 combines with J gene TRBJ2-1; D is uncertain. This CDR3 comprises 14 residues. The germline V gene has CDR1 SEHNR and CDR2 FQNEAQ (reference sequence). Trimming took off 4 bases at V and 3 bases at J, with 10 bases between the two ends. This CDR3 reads CASSSTEYYNEQFF. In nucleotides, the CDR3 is TGTGCCAGCAGCTCTACGGAATACTACAATGAGCAGTTCTTC.

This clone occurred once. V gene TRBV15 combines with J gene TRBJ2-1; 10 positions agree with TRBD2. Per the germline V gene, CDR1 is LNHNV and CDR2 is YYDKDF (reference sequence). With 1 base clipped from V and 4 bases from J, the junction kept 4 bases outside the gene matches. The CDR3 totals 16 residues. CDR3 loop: CATSRAPAGGYNEQFF. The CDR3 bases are TGTGCCACCAGCAGAGCCCCAGCGGGAGGGTACAATGAGCAGTTCTTC.

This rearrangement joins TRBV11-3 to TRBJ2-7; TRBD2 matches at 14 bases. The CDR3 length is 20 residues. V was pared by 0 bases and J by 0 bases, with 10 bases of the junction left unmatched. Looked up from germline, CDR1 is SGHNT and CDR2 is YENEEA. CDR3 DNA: TGTGCCAGCAGCTTAGAAGGAGGACTAGCGGGAGGCCAAAGCTCCTACGAGCAGTACTTC. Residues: CASSLEGGLAGGQSSYEQYF.

The CDR3 region is CASRFGQSYNEQFF. In nucleotides, the CDR3 is TGTGCCAGCAGGTTCGGACAGAGCTACAATGAGCAGTTCTTC. This chain joins TRBV7-2 and TRBJ2-1; D may be TRBD1 (6 bases). V lost 6 bases and J lost 3, with 12 bases in between. CDR3 length: 14 residues. Germline CDR1 is SGHTA and CDR2 is FQGNSA.

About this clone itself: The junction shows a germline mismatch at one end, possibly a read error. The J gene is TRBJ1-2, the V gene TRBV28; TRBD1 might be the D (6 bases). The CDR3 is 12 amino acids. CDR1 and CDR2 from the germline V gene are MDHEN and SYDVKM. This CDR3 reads CASWGTYYGYTF. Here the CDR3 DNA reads TGTGCCAGCTGGGGGACATACTATGGTTACACCTTC.

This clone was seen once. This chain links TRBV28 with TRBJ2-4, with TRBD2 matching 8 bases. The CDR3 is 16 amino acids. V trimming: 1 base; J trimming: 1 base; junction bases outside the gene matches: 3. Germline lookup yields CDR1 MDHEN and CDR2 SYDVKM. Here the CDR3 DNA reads TGTGCCAGCAGTTTATTGGGCGGGAGGGCCAAAAACATTCAGTACTTC. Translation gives CASSLLGGRAKNIQYF.

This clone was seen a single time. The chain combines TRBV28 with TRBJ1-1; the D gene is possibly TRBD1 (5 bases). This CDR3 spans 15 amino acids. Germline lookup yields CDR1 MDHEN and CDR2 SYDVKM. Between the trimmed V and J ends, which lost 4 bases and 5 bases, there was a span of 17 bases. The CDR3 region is CASSSPGTAGTEAFF. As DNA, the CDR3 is TGTGCCAGCAGTTCCCCCGGGACGGCGGGGACTGAAGCTTTCTTT.

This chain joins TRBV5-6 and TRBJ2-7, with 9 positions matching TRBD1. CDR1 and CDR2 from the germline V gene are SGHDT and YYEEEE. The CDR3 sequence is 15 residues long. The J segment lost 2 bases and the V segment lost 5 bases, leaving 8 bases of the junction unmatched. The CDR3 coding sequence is TGTGCCAGCAGTCCCACAGGGACAGGGCCCTACGAGCAGTACTTC. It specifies CASSPTGTGPYEQYF.

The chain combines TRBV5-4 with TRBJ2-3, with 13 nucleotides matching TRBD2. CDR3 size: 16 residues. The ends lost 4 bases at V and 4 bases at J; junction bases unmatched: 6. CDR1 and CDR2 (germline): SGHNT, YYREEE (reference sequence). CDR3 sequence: CASSQELAGGPDTQYF. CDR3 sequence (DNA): TGTGCCAGCAGCCAAGAACTAGCGGGAGGGCCAGATACGCAGTATTTT.

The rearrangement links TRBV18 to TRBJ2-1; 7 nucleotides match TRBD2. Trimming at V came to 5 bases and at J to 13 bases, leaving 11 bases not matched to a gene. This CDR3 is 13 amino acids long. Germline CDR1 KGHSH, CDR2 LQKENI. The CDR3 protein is CASSSSKGTNQFF. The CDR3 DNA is TGTGCCAGCTCATCGTCGAAGGGGACTAACCAGTTCTTC.

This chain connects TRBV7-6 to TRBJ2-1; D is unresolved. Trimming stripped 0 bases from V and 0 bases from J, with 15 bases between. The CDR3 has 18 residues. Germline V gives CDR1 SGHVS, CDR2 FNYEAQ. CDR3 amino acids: CASSLAPSGSSSYNEQFF. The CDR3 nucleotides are TGTGCCAGCAGCTTAGCGCCGTCCGGATCGAGCTCCTACAATGAGCAGTTCTTC.

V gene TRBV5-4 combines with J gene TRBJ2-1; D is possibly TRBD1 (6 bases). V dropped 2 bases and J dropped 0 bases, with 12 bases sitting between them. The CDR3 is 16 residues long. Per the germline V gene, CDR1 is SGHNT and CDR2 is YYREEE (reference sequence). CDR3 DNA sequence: TGTGCCAGCAGCTTTGGGGGCGGCAGCTCCTACAATGAGCAGTTCTTC. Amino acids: CASSFGGGSSYNEQFF.

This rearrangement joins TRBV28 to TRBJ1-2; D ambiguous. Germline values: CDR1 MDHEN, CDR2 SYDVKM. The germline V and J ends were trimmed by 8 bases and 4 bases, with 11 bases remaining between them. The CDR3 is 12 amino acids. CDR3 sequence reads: CASGIEVYGYTF. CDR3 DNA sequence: TGTGCCAGCGGCATAGAGGTCTATGGCTACACCTTC.

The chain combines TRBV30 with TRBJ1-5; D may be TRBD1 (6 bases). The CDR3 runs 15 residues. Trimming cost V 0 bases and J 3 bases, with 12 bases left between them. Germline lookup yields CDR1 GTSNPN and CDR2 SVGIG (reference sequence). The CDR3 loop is CAWSVRGGLNQPQHF. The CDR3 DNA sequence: TGTGCCTGGAGTGTAAGGGGGGGACTCAATCAGCCCCAGCATTTT.